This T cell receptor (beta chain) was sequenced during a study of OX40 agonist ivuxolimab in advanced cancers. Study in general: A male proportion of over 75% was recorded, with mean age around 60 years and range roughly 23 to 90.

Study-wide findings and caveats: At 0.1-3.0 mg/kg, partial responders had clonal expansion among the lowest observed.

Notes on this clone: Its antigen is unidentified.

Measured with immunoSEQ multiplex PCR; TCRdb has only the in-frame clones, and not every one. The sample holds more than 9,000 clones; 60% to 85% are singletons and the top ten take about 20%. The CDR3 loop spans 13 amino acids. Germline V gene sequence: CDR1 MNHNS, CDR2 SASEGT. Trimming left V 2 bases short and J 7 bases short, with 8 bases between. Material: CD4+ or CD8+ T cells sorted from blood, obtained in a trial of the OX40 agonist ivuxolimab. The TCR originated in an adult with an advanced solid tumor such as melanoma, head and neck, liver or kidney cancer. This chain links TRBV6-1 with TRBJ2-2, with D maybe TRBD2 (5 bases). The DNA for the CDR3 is TGTGCCAGCAGTGAACGAGGGTACGGGGAGCTGTTTTTT. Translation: CASSERGYGELFF.